The clone carrying this T cell receptor (beta chain) is labeled as medium-sized (0.01 to 0.1%). Its target is not known. From the 5' RACE reads, TCRdb called clonotypes with MiXCR, one entry per CDR3 protein. The sample lists about 43,000 distinct CDR3 sequences, about 23% occurring once. V gave up 4 bases and J gave up 0 bases, with 10 bases separating them. The V gene's germline CDR1 is LNHDA and CDR2 SQIVND (reference sequence). The CDR3 extends over 14 amino acids. The sample belongs to a study of spatial heterogeneity in lung cancer. Study details: The donor population consisted of over 55 patients with untreated, early-stage non-small cell lung cancer. The study, taken as a whole, reports: The study found ubiquitous expanded tumor TCRs in blood more at resection than follow-up.

The time point here: blood at routine non-recurrence follow-up after resection. From tumor, nontumor lung or frozen PBMC, whole RNA was taken unsorted for sequencing. The rearrangement links TRBV19 to TRBJ2-7; possibly TRBD2 for D (6 bases). The sequences come from PBMCs, collected at follow-up. The clonotype was recovered from a female donor with early-stage non-small cell lung cancer. The CDR3 loop is CASSKGTRSYEQYF. The CDR3 nucleotides are TGTGCCAGTAGTAAAGGGACTCGCTCCTACGAGCAGTACTTC.